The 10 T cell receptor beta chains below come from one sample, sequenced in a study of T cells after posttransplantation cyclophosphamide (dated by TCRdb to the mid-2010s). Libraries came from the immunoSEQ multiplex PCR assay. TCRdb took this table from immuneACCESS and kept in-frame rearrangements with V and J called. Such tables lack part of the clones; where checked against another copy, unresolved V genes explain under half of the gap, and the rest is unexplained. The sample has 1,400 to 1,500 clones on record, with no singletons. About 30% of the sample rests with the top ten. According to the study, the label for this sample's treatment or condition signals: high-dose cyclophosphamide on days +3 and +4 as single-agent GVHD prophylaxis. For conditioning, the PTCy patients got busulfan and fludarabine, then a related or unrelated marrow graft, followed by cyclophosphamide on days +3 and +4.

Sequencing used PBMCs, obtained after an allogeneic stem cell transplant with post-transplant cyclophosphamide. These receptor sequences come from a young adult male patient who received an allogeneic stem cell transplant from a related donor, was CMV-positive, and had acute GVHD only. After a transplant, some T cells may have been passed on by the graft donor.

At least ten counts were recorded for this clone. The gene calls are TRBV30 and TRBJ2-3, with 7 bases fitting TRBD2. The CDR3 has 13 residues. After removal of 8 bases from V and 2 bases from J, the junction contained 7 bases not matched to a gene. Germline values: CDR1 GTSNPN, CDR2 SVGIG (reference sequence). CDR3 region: CASRDYPTDTQYF. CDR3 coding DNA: TGTGCCAGCCGGGACTACCCCACAGATACGCAGTATTTT.

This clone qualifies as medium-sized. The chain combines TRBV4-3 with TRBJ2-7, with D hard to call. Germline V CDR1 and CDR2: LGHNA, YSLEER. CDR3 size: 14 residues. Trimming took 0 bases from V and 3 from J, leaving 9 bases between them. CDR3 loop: CASSQDLHSYEQYF. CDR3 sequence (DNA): TGCGCCAGCAGCCAAGATCTACACAGCTACGAGCAGTACTTC.

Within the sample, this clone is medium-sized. As DNA, the CDR3 is TGTGCCGGAGCCAGGACGGACTTGAACACCGGGGAGCTGTTTTTT. It specifies CAGARTDLNTGELFF. The rearrangement links TRBV6-1 to TRBJ2-2; D perhaps matches TRBD2 (5 bases). This CDR3 comprises 15 residues. Trimming stripped 11 bases from V and 1 base from J, with 17 bases between. Germline CDR1 reads MNHNS; CDR2 reads SASEGT.

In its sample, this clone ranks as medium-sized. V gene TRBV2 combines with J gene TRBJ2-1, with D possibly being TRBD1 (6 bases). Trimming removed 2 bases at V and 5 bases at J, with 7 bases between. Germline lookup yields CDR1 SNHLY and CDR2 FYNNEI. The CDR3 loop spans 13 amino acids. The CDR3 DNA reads TGTGCCAGCAGTGAACAGGGGAACAATGAGCAGTTCTTC. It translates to CASSEQGNNEQFF.

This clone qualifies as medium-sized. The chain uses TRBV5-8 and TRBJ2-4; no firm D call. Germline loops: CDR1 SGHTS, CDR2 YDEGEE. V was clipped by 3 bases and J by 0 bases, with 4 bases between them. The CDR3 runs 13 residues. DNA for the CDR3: TGTGCCAGCAGCTCCTTAGCCAAAAACATTCAGTACTTC. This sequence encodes CASSSLAKNIQYF.

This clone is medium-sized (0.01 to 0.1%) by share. The CDR3 DNA follows: TGCGCCAGCAGCCAAGATCGGCGGCCCTACTATGGCTACACCTTC. Translating it yields CASSQDRRPYYGYTF. The J gene is TRBJ1-2, the V gene TRBV4-3; D gene uncertain. V gave up 0 bases and J gave up 3 bases, with 11 bases separating them. Germline CDR1 and CDR2: LGHNA and YSLEER. The CDR3 is made up of 15 amino acids.

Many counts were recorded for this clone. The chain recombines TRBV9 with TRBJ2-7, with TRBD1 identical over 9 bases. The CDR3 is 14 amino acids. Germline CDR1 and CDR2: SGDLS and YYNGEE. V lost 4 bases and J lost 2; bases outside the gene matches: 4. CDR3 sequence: CASSLGQGPYEQYF. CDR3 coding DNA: TGTGCCAGCAGCTTAGGACAGGGGCCCTACGAGCAGTACTTC.

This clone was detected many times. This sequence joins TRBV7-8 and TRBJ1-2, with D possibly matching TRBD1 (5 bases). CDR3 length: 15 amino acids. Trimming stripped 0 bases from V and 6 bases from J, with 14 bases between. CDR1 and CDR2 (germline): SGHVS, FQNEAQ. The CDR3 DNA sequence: TGTGCCAGCAGCTTAGCGGGACTCGGAACTAATGGCTACACCTTC. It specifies CASSLAGLGTNGYTF.

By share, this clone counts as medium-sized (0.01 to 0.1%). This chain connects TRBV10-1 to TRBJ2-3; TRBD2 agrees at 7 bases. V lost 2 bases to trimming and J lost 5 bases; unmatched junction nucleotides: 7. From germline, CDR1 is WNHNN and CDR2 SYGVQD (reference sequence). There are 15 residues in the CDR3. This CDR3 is CASSELAGEKDTQYF. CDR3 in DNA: TGCGCCAGCAGTGAGCTTGCGGGGGAGAAAGATACGCAGTATTTT.

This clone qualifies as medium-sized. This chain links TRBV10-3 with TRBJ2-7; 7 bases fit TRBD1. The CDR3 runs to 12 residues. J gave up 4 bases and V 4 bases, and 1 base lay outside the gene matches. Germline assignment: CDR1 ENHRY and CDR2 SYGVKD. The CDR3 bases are TGTGCCATCAGTGGCAGGGGGTACGAGCAGTACTTC. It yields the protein CAISGRGYEQYF.